The 3 T cell receptor beta chains reported below all come from one sample, sequenced in a study of blood T cell repertoires in COVID-19. The protocol was immunoSEQ multiplex PCR, while the TCRdb copy is restricted to in-frame clones and leaves out a portion. The data show more than 95,000 clones, just over 85% seen once. Sample: peripheral blood. Every receptor here comes from an older woman in a cohort sampled during active or convalescent COVID-19.

The chain recombines TRBV2 with TRBJ1-5; maybe TRBD1 (6 bases). The length of the CDR3 is 12 residues. The V and J ends lost 6 bases and 5 bases respectively, with 8 bases between them. From germline, CDR1 is SNHLY and CDR2 FYNNEI. CDR3 region: CASRDSDQPQHF. In DNA, the CDR3 is TGTGCCAGCAGGGACAGTGATCAGCCCCAGCATTTT.

This chain joins TRBV12-3 or TRBV12-4 and TRBJ1-1; the D is unclear. V lost 2 bases and J 7 bases, leaving 5 bases between the germline ends. The CDR3 length is 11 residues. CDR3 sequence (DNA): TGTGCCAGCAGTTTACTAAGTGAAGCTTTCTTT. Amino acid sequence: CASSLLSEAFF.

This sequence joins TRBV2 and TRBJ1-2, with D hard to call. The CDR3 is made up of 15 amino acids. V shed 1 base and J shed 0 bases, with 9 bases lying between them. Germline values: CDR1 SNHLY, CDR2 FYNNEI. CDR3 loop: CASSEGQNTNYGYTF. Here the CDR3 DNA reads TGTGCCAGCAGTGAAGGTCAGAACACTAACTATGGCTACACCTTC.